A single sample is the source of the 10 T cell receptor beta chains below, sequenced in a study of CD8 T cells in ankylosing spondylitis. Findings and limits, study-wide: Among TCR beta sequences, a motif of under ten highly homologous variants appeared characteristic of ankylosing spondylitis blood.

Using its own MiXCR run on the 5' RACE reads, TCRdb lists one record per CDR3 protein. The table has about 450,000 distinct CDR3 sequences, 25% to 30% seen once. No cognate antigen is known for these TCRs. The specimen was blood, either unsorted or a sorted T cell fraction (not recorded which). The receptor source for this set is a male donor with ankylosing spondylitis.

This clonotype was seen only a few times. This chain links TRBV27 with TRBJ2-7; D is possibly TRBD1 or TRBD2 (5 bases each). Trimming took off 6 bases at V and 9 bases at J, with 21 bases between the two ends. This CDR3 comprises 14 residues. CDR1 and CDR2 (germline): MNHEY, SMNVEV (reference sequence). CDR3 nucleotides: TGTGCCAGCAGCTCCCAAGGGGACCTACGAGGGCAGTACTTC. Protein: CASSSQGDLRGQYF.

This clonotype was seen a few times. The chain recombines TRBV7-9 with TRBJ1-6; TRBD1 agrees at 7 bases. Germline V gene lookup returns CDR1 SEHNR and CDR2 FQNEAQ (reference sequence). The CDR3 contains 12 residues. CDR3 sequence reads: CAVDAGGSPLHF. As DNA, the CDR3 is TGTGCTGTTGACGCAGGGGGGTCACCCCTCCACTTT.

This clonotype occurred a few times. The chain carries TRBV7-2 and TRBJ2-2, with D perhaps TRBD1 (5 bases). The CDR3 totals 16 residues. The V end lost 6 bases, the J end lost 3 bases, and 17 bases lay between the germline ends. Germline V gene lookup returns CDR1 SGHTA and CDR2 FQGNSA. The CDR3 DNA is TGTGCCAGCAGACCAACTGGACACCCGGACACCGGGGAGCTGTTTTTT. Translating gives CASRPTGHPDTGELFF.

The chain has TRBV24-1 and TRBJ1-5; no reliable D call. Trimming removed 5 bases from V and 5 bases from J, with 9 bases in between. There are 13 residues in the CDR3. CDR1 KGHDR and CDR2 SFDVKD come from the germline V gene. CDR3 sequence (DNA): TGTGCCACCAGTGCGTCCTCTTATCAGCCCCAGCATTTT. Its translation: CATSASSYQPQHF.

This chain connects TRBV5-6 to TRBJ2-3; D is unclear. Trimming left V 4 bases short and J 2 bases short, with 11 bases between. The CDR3 spans 14 residues. Germline V gene data show CDR1 as SGHDT and CDR2 as YYEEEE. CDR3 amino acids: CASSQANLTDTQYF. The CDR3 DNA sequence: TGTGCCAGCAGCCAGGCCAATCTCACAGATACGCAGTATTTT.

This clonotype turned up a few times. The chain recombines TRBV5-1 with TRBJ2-3, with D possibly being TRBD2 (6 bases). Trimming took 4 bases from V and 6 from J, leaving 15 bases between them. This CDR3 spans 14 amino acids. Germline CDR1 reads SGHRS; CDR2 reads YFSETQ. The CDR3 region is CASSTGLQMDTQYF. The DNA of the CDR3 is TGCGCCAGCAGCACGGGACTCCAAATGGATACGCAGTATTTT.

The chain is built from TRBV3-1 and TRBJ1-1; D uncertain. The CDR3 length is 12 residues. The germline V gene encodes CDR1 LGHDT and CDR2 YNNKEL (reference sequence). Trimming stripped 2 bases from V and 6 bases from J, with 7 bases between. CDR3 sequence: CASSQLQSEAFF. The DNA of the CDR3 is TGTGCCAGCAGCCAATTGCAGTCTGAAGCTTTCTTT. Complete variable domain (other parts from reference TRBV3-1 and TRBJ1-1): DTAVSQTPKYLVTQMGNDKSIKCEQNLGHDTMYWYKQDSKKFLKIMFSYNNKELIINETVPNRFSPKSPDKAHLNLHINSLELGDSAVYFCASSQLQSEAFFGQGTRLTVV.

The V call is TRBV2, the J call TRBJ2-3; TRBD2 aligns across 10 bases. This CDR3 has 15 residues. CDR1 and CDR2 (germline): SNHLY, FYNNEI. V gave up 7 bases and J gave up 4 bases; unmatched junction bases: 8. The CDR3 sequence is CASKRLAGASDTQYF. In nucleotides, the CDR3 is TGTGCCAGCAAACGTCTAGCGGGAGCCTCAGATACGCAGTATTTT.

This sequence joins TRBV20-1 and TRBJ2-5; D remains unclear. V gave up 5 bases and J gave up 5 bases, with 12 bases separating them. Germline V gives CDR1 DFQATT, CDR2 SNEGSKA (reference sequence). The CDR3 contains 12 residues. CDR3 region: CSAPRISETQYF. The CDR3 DNA reads TGCAGTGCTCCGCGGATTTCCGAGACCCAGTACTTC.

This chain uses TRBV5-1 with TRBJ2-7; D may match TRBD1 or TRBD2 (5 bases each). Trimming cost V 2 bases and J 3 bases, with 9 bases left between them. The CDR3 has 13 amino acids. Germline-derived CDR1 and CDR2 are SGHRS and YFSETQ. CDR3 residues: CASSFGADYEQYF. The CDR3 DNA reads TGCGCCAGCAGCTTCGGGGCGGACTACGAGCAGTACTTC.